One and the same sample provided the 28 T cell receptor beta chains below, sequenced in a study of T-cell reconstitution after alpha-beta-depleted transplantation in children (dated by TCRdb to about 2016). To prepare the library, PCR was applied. For sequencing, an Illumina HiSeq 2500 was employed. TCR library preparation used molecular barcoding, with unique molecular identifiers applied to normalize quantification of the TCRbeta repertoire. The public reads were reanalyzed by TCRdb: fastp trimming at Q25, MiXCR alignment, in-frame beta chains only. Rows are combined by CDR3 protein, so each entry shows the most common genes and DNA. The sample includes under 450,000 distinct CDR3 sequences, with 13% observed a single time. About 3.9% of the sample lies in the top ten. The sample here was PBMCs, taken from the stem cell graft. Every receptor here comes from a human donor who donated a stem cell graft to a child with Fanconi anemia.

Details on this clonotype: The final CDR3 position lacks the conserved phenylalanine or tryptophan, pointing to a likely read error. The gene calls are TRBV7-2 and TRBJ2-1, with no clear D. From germline, CDR1 is SGHTA and CDR2 FQGNSA. V lost 3 bases to trimming and J lost 9 bases, with 15 bases between them. This CDR3 has 14 residues. The CDR3 is CASSFLGPAVEQFY. For the CDR3, the DNA is TGTGCCAGCAGCTTCCTTGGCCCGGCGGTTGAGCAGTTCTAC.

This clonotype came up a few times. The V call is TRBV12-3 or TRBV12-4, the J call TRBJ1-1; D not certain. The CDR3 loop spans 13 amino acids. Trimming removed 3 bases from V and 8 bases from J, with 13 bases in between. The CDR3 sequence: CASSFLAGVEAFF. CDR3 bases: TGTGCCAGCAGTTTCCTGGCCGGGGTGGAAGCTTTCTTT.

This clonotype was picked up a small number of times. The chain uses TRBV11-2 and TRBJ1-1; possible D gene TRBD1, 5 bases. The V gene lost 1 base and the J gene lost 4 bases, with 13 bases spanning the gap. There are 15 residues in the CDR3. From germline, CDR1 is SGHAT and CDR2 FQNNGV. This CDR3 reads CASSLVVGGGTEAFF. Here the CDR3 DNA reads TGTGCCAGCAGCTTAGTGGTCGGGGGTGGCACTGAAGCTTTCTTT.

This clonotype was detected a few times. This chain uses TRBV21-1 with TRBJ2-7; the table gives TRBD2 as D, unverified against the DNA. TRBV21-1 is termed a pseudogene. CDR3 length: 13 amino acids. CDR3 region: CASTIRGSKEQYV. The CDR3 DNA sequence: TGTGCCAGCACTATACGCGGGAGCAAGGAGCAGTACGTC.

This clonotype showed up many times. The chain carries TRBV5-1 and TRBJ1-3; unclear D gene. V was trimmed by 5 bases and J by 0 bases, leaving 6 bases between them. The CDR3 extends over 13 amino acids. Germline V CDR1 and CDR2: SGHRS, YFSETQ. The CDR3: CASRENSGNTIYF. In DNA, the CDR3 is TGCGCCAGCAGGGAAAACTCTGGAAACACCATATATTTT.

This clonotype came up a few times. The gene calls are TRBV29-1 and TRBJ2-1; perhaps TRBD2 as D (7 bases). The germline gives CDR1 SQVTM, CDR2 ANQGSEA. The CDR3 runs to 15 residues. V was cut by 4 bases and J by 6 bases, with 19 bases left in between. The CDR3 spells CSVAGGQGTGNEQFF. CDR3 DNA: TGCAGCGTTGCCGGGGGGCAGGGGACGGGCAATGAGCAGTTCTTC.

In DNA, the CDR3 is TGTGCCTGGAGTGTACTGTCTAGCTCCTACAATGAGCAGTTCTTC. This sequence encodes CAWSVLSSSYNEQFF. The V and J genes are TRBV30 and TRBJ2-1; D gene uncertain. CDR1 GTSNPN and CDR2 SVGIG come from the germline V gene (reference sequence). V was clipped by 0 bases and J by 0 bases, with 9 bases between them. The CDR3 spans 15 residues.

The chain has TRBV5-5 and TRBJ2-3; D remains ambiguous. V dropped 2 bases and J dropped 1 base, with 8 bases sitting between them. The CDR3 totals 14 residues. From germline, CDR1 is SGHKS and CDR2 YYEKEE (reference sequence). The CDR3 coding sequence is TGTGCCAGCAGCTTCCTCTCAGGCACAGATACGCAGTATTTT. It specifies CASSFLSGTDTQYF.

The chain combines TRBV3-1 with TRBJ2-1; TRBD1 is a possible D gene (5 bases). The germline V gene encodes CDR1 LGHDT and CDR2 YNNKEL (reference sequence). Deletions cut 0 bases from V and 0 bases from J, with 12 bases between. This CDR3 region has 17 residues. Here the CDR3 DNA reads TGTGCCAGCAGCCAAGATTTGGGGCTTACCTCCTACAATGAGCAGTTCTTC. Translation: CASSQDLGLTSYNEQFF.

This clonotype was counted only a few times. The chain couples TRBV5-1 to TRBJ1-1, with D possibly matching TRBD1 (5 bases). The V end was cut by 0 bases, the J end by 1 base, with 10 bases between. Germline V lookup: CDR1 SGHRS, CDR2 YFSETQ. The CDR3 loop spans 15 amino acids. The CDR3 spells CASSLAGAWNTEAFF. Written as DNA, the CDR3 is TGCGCCAGCAGCTTGGCCGGGGCCTGGAACACTGAAGCTTTCTTT.

Ten or more counts support this clonotype. The chain uses TRBV4-3 and TRBJ1-6; TRBD1 matches 10 bases. The V and J ends lost 4 bases and 8 bases, in that order; junction bases with no gene match: 5. Germline V gene lookup returns CDR1 LGHNA and CDR2 YSLEER. The CDR3 loop spans 15 amino acids. CDR3: CASSLSGTGDSPLHF. CDR3 bases: TGCGCCAGCAGCCTCAGCGGGACAGGGGATTCACCCCTCCACTTT.

This clonotype was found many times. The rearrangement links TRBV20-1 to TRBJ2-5; D not resolved. CDR3 length: 11 amino acids. Germline V gene data show CDR1 as DFQATT and CDR2 as SNEGSKA (reference sequence). Trimming cost V 8 bases and J 1 base, with 8 bases left between them. Here the CDR3 reads CSLQFQETQYF. The CDR3 DNA is TGCAGTCTCCAGTTCCAAGAGACCCAGTACTTC.

This clonotype came up once. The genes are TRBV11-2 and TRBJ2-5; 9 bases are a match to TRBD2. The CDR3 is 17 residues long. Germline V gene lookup returns CDR1 SGHAT and CDR2 FQNNGV. The J segment lost 0 bases and the V segment lost 1 base, leaving 6 bases of the junction unmatched. The CDR3 spells CASSLGVLAGNQETQYF. The CDR3 DNA reads TGTGCCAGCAGCTTAGGGGTCCTAGCGGGGAACCAAGAGACCCAGTACTTC.

This clonotype is a singleton in its sample. The chain is built from TRBV18 and TRBJ2-1; TRBD2 matches at 7 bases. The germline V gene has CDR1 KGHSH and CDR2 LQKENI. The CDR3 loop spans 15 amino acids. J was trimmed by 3 bases and V by 3 bases; bases with no gene match: 5. CDR3 residues: CASSPSGALYNEQFF. CDR3 DNA: TGTGCCAGCTCACCGAGCGGGGCCCTCTACAATGAGCAGTTCTTC.

This chain connects TRBV4-3 to TRBJ2-5, with D hard to call. The CDR3 is 14 residues long. Germline CDR1 reads LGHNA; CDR2 reads YSLEER. Trimming shortened V by 5 bases and J by 3 bases, and 13 bases separated the two germline ends. CDR3 nucleotide sequence: TGCGCCAGCAGCAGAAAGACCGGAGAAGAGACCCAGTACTTC. Translation: CASSRKTGEETQYF.

The rearrangement uses TRBV20-1 and TRBJ2-5; no definite D call. CDR1 DFQATT and CDR2 SNEGSKA come from the germline V gene (reference sequence). Trimming pared 0 bases from V and 7 bases from J, leaving 15 bases between. This CDR3 is built from 14 residues. The CDR3 region is CSARDPSLGGTQYF. CDR3 bases: TGCAGTGCTAGAGATCCGAGCCTTGGTGGGACCCAGTACTTC.

On this clonotype itself: One base away lies a much larger clone, so this may be a sequencing read error. The chain combines TRBV11-2 with TRBJ2-1, with unresolved D. Germline CDR1 reads SGHAT; CDR2 reads FQNNGV. V lost 8 bases to trimming and J lost 4 bases, with 9 bases between them. The CDR3 spans 12 residues. The CDR3 is CASPYDYNEQFF. The CDR3 region has the DNA TGTGCCAGCCCCTACGATTACAATGAGCAGTTCTTC.

The chain has TRBV5-5 and TRBJ1-6; TRBD1 might be the D (6 bases). Germline V gene data show CDR1 as SGHKS and CDR2 as YYEKEE (reference sequence). CDR3 length: 17 amino acids. Trimming stripped 0 bases from V and 6 bases from J, with 16 bases between. The CDR3 DNA sequence: TGTGCCAGCAGCTTGGATACGGGGGCGCCCATTAATTCACCCCTCCACTTT. Its protein is CASSLDTGAPINSPLHF. Full variable domain (outside the CDR3, taken from reference TRBV5-5 and TRBJ1-6): DAGVTQSPTHLIKTRGQQVTLRCSPISGHKSVSWYQQVLGQGPQFIFQYYEKEERGRGNFPDRFSARQFPNYSSELNVNALLLGDSALYLCASSLDTGAPINSPLHFGNGTRLTVT.

This clonotype was picked up many times. The chain employs TRBV6-2 or TRBV6-3 and TRBJ2-3; D unresolved. Trimming took off 0 bases at V and 4 bases at J, with 8 bases between the two ends. Per the germline V gene, CDR1 is MNHEY and CDR2 is SVGEGT. The CDR3 covers 14 residues. The CDR3 DNA follows: TGTGCCAGCAGTTACTCGATGAGCTCAGATACGCAGTATTTT. Translating it yields CASSYSMSSDTQYF.

The chain is built from TRBV7-2 and TRBJ2-2; 8 bases match TRBD2. CDR3 length: 15 amino acids. Unmatched junction bases numbered 5, after V lost 2 bases and J lost 6 bases. CDR1 SGHTA and CDR2 FQGNSA come from the germline V gene. This chain's CDR3 is CASSLHAGGPGELFF. The DNA for the CDR3 is TGTGCCAGCAGCTTACACGCGGGGGGTCCCGGGGAGCTGTTTTTT. The complete variable domain, with remaining parts taken from reference TRBV7-2 and TRBJ2-2, reads GAGVSQSPSNKVTEKGKDVELRCDPISGHTALYWYRQSLGQGLEFLIYFQGNSAPDKSGLPSDRFSAERTGGSVSTLTIQRTQQEDSAVYLCASSLHAGGPGELFFGEGSRLTVL.

There are a few counts of this clonotype. The chain links TRBV5-6 to TRBJ1-4; possibly TRBD1 for D (5 bases). Per the germline V gene, CDR1 is SGHDT and CDR2 is YYEEEE. V dropped 3 bases and J dropped 7 bases, with 10 bases sitting between them. The CDR3 is made up of 13 amino acids. CDR3 loop: CASSYQGREKLFF. The CDR3 DNA sequence: TGTGCCAGCAGCTACCAGGGCCGTGAAAAACTGTTTTTT.

The sample holds a few counts of this clonotype. The chain couples TRBV9 to TRBJ1-1; D unresolved. The CDR3 extends over 13 amino acids. From germline, CDR1 is SGDLS and CDR2 YYNGEE. The V end was cut by 0 bases, the J end by 3 bases, with 6 bases between. The CDR3 coding sequence is TGTGCCAGCAGCGTAGACGGGGACACTGAAGCTTTCTTT. It translates to CASSVDGDTEAFF. Together with reference TRBV9 and TRBJ1-1, the CDR3 gives the full variable domain: DSGVTQTPKHLITATGQRVTLRCSPRSGDLSVYWYQQSLDQGLQFLIQYYNGEERAKGNILERFSAQQFPDLHSELNLSSLELGDSALYFCASSVDGDTEAFFGQGTRLTVV.

This clonotype appeared a few times. This chain links TRBV28 with TRBJ1-2; D ambiguous. The CDR3 is 13 amino acids. Germline V lookup: CDR1 MDHEN, CDR2 SYDVKM. V gave up 7 bases and J gave up 6 bases, with 15 bases separating them. The CDR3 reads CASKKGGRDGYTF. DNA for the CDR3: TGTGCCAGCAAAAAGGGTGGAAGAGATGGCTACACCTTC.

This sequence joins TRBV30 and TRBJ2-6; D is uncertain. The CDR3 is 14 amino acids. The ends were cut back, 5 bases at V and 5 bases at J, with 13 bases in the middle. The V gene's germline CDR1 is GTSNPN and CDR2 SVGIG (reference sequence). The CDR3 DNA reads as TGTGCCTGGGGGAACTTACCCTGGGCCAACGTCCTGACTTTC. Translating it yields CAWGNLPWANVLTF.

Many counts were recorded for this clonotype. CDR3 nucleotides: TGTGCCAGCAGCTCAATACTAGCGGGGGAAAACAATGAGCAGTTCTTC. Translated: CASSSILAGENNEQFF. The gene calls are TRBV7-8 and TRBJ2-1; 11 bases agree with TRBD2. The CDR3 is 16 residues long. Germline V gene lookup returns CDR1 SGHVS and CDR2 FQNEAQ. Trimming removed 4 bases from V and 5 bases from J; junction bases left unmatched: 7. Full variable domain (outside the CDR3, taken from reference TRBV7-8 and TRBJ2-1): GAGVSQSPRYKVAKRGQDVALRCDPISGHVSLFWYQQALGQGPEFLTYFQNEAQLDKSGLPSDRFFAERPEGSVSTLKIQRTQQEDSAVYLCASSSILAGENNEQFFGPGTRLTVL.

This clonotype showed up just a few times. The chain employs TRBV5-1 and TRBJ2-7; 7 positions match TRBD2. Germline CDR1 SGHRS, CDR2 YFSETQ. The V gene end was trimmed by 4 bases and the J gene end by 6 bases; junction bases not matched to a gene: 7. CDR3 length: 13 amino acids. CDR3 DNA: TGCGCCAGCAGCCTCTGGGGAGGGAGCGAGCAGTACTTC. This codes for CASSLWGGSEQYF.

This clonotype was observed at least ten times. The chain recombines TRBV5-1 with TRBJ2-5; maybe TRBD2 (6 bases). V lost 4 bases and J 4 bases, leaving 14 bases between the germline ends. The CDR3 covers 14 residues. Germline CDR1 SGHRS, CDR2 YFSETQ. CDR3 amino acids: CASSPGVAGETQYF. The CDR3 DNA sequence: TGCGCCAGCAGCCCGGGGGTGGCGGGAGAGACCCAGTACTTC.

This clonotype occurred a few times. The rearrangement joins TRBV2 to TRBJ1-2; unclear D gene. This CDR3 region has 13 residues. The germline gives CDR1 SNHLY, CDR2 FYNNEI. With 9 bases removed from V and 5 bases from J, the gap between germline ends came to 16 bases. This CDR3 is CASTGVDSYGYTF. The CDR3 bases are TGTGCCAGTACCGGGGTCGACTCTTATGGCTACACCTTC. The whole variable domain, filled in from reference TRBV2 and TRBJ1-2, reads EPEVTQTPSHQVTQMGQEVILRCVPISNHLYFYWYRQILGQKVEFLVSFYNNEISEKSEIFDDQFSVERPDGSNFTLKIRSTKLEDSAMYFCASTGVDSYGYTFGSGTRLTVV.